The T cell receptor beta chain under discussion was sequenced for a study of regulatory T cells in long-lasting Graves disease. Study summary: The definition of persistent Graves' disease was over 5 years of antithyroid drugs with positive TSH receptor antibodies.

Study conclusions and caveats: Lower TCR diversity was seen in persistent Graves' patients than in newly diagnosed ones. Few sampled subjects may have lowered accuracy.

This clonotype showed up many times. The antigen is undetermined. Through Arm-PCR of CDR3 regions and iRepertoire HTBI primers, TCR beta libraries were built. As handled by the study authors: The study identified about 60 TRBV and 13 to 15 TRBJ segments across samples. TCRdb fed the multiplex PCR reads into MiXCR, producing one record per CDR3 protein. Clone size and V and J calls follow TCRdb, not the original study. This sample has 430,000 or so distinct CDR3 sequences, with 21% found just once. Time point reported: persistent/refractory GD, antithyroid drugs over 5 years with positive TRAb. Scientists built the TCR library using RNA that was extracted from PBMCs. Germline-derived CDR1 and CDR2 are SGHTA and FQGTGA. The ends lost 5 bases at V and 4 bases at J; junction bases unmatched: 9. The CDR3 runs 15 residues.

J is TRBJ2-5 and V is TRBV7-3; 8 positions agree with TRBD1. The sequence was obtained from a female donor with Graves disease. This specimen was peripheral blood mononuclear cells (PBMCs), taken when the disease was refractory, from a patient treated with antithyroid drugs. CDR3 amino acids: CASSPGTGSLETQYF. For the CDR3, the DNA is TGTGCCAGCAGCCCCGGGACAGGCTCATTAGAGACCCAGTACTTC.